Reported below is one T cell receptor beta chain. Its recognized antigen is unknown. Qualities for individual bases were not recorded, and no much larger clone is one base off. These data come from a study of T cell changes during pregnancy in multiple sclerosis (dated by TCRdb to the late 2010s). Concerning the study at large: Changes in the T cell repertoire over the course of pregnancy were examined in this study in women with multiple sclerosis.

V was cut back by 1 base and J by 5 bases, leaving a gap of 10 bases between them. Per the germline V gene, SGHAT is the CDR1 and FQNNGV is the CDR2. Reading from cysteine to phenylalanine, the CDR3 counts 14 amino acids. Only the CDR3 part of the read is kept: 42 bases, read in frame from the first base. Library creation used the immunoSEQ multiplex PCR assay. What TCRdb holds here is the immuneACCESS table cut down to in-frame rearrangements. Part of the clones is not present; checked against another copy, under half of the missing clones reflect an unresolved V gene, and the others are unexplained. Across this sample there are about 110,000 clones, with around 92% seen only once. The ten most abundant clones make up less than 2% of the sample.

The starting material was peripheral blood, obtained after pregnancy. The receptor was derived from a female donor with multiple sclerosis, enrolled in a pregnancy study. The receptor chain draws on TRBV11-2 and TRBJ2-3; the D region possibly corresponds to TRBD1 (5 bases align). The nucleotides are TGTGCCAGCAGCTTAGGGTCAGGGATAGATACGCAGTATTTT. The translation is CASSLGSGIDTQYF.